This record covers a single TCR beta chain. Germline V gene sequence: CDR1 ENHRY, CDR2 SYGVKD. The germline V and J ends were trimmed by 0 bases and 1 base, with 6 bases remaining between them. The CDR3 runs to 14 residues. The entry originates in a study of T cell changes during pregnancy in multiple sclerosis. This table comes from immunoSEQ multiplex PCR, and its TCRdb copy is limited to in-frame clones, with some not included. The sample gives over 90,000 clones, approximately 93% of which show up once; 0.99% is in the top ten. This rearrangement joins TRBV10-3 to TRBJ1-2; D not resolved. The TCR originated in a female donor with multiple sclerosis, enrolled in a pregnancy study. This specimen was peripheral blood, taken after pregnancy. The CDR3 coding sequence is TGTGCCATCAGTGAGTCGGGCAGTAACTATGGCTACACCTTC. As protein: CAISESGSNYGYTF.